The sequence of this T cell receptor (beta chain) was determined in a study of T cell repertoires in cytomegalovirus infection (dated by TCRdb to the late 2010s). General notes on the study: The HLA type of each donor mattered for the analysis, because public TCR beta signatures pointed to carriage of CMV infection along with the matching HLA type. Results and caveats for the whole study, not just this receptor: The ex vivo response was dominated by HLA-C-restricted CMV-specific TCR beta clonotypes, which also provided the single most frequent clonotype in two of eight donors. Carriers of CMV infection plus the relevant HLA type were discriminated by the cumulative frequency of public TCR beta family members in the study cohort and in an independent roughly 320-donor cohort.

This clonotype was observed a few times. No antigen is known for it. Base-call qualities are not available, and no considerably larger clone is one nucleotide away. The sequencer was an Illumina HiSeq 1500. TCRdb cleaned the public reads at Q25 with fastp, built clones with MiXCR and kept in-frame beta chains. A single entry per CDR3 protein holds the most common genes and DNA from its merged rows. The sample has approximately 130,000 distinct CDR3 sequences on record, roughly 9% of them singletons. The ten largest clones take up 10% of the sample. V is reduced by 5 bases and J by 2 bases, leaving a spacing of 10 bases between them. The CDR3 holds 13 amino acids from the cysteine to the phenylalanine. Left in the record is the CDR3 DNA by itself, 39 bases read in frame from the first base. The germline V gene sets CDR1 to MDHEN and CDR2 to SYDVKM.

The chain couples TRBV28 to TRBJ2-7; the D gene is perhaps TRBD2, from 6 matching bases. Sequenced material: PBMCs. The clonotype comes from a human donor in good health (CMV status not recorded). Some clones in this sample may be carry-over from other donors' samples. In nucleotides, the sequence is TGTGCCAGCAGTGAGGGGAGGACCTACGAGCAGTACTTC. It encodes CASSEGRTYEQYF. The CDR3 plus the reference TRBV28 and TRBJ2-7 genes for the other parts give the full variable domain: DVKVTQSSRYLVKRTGEKVFLECVQDMDHENMFWYRQDPGLGLRLIYFSYDVKMKEKGDIPEGYSVSREKKERFSLILESASTNQTSMYLCASSEGRTYEQYFGPGTRLTVT.